Sequencing of this TCR beta chain was carried out in a study of a mutant IDH1 vaccine in newly diagnosed glioma. The overall study: Administration of eight vaccinations to patients took place in weeks 1, 3, 5, 7, 11, 15, 19, 23. Earlier treatment was radiotherapy, temozolomide, or both, with most getting both. General study points: Top-clonotype changes in peripheral T cells seemed unrelated to pseudoprogression.

Time point meaning: week 5, during vaccination. Every vaccine dose comprised 300 ug of mutant IDH1 20-mer peptide plus topical imiquimod. In every donor, the tumor was a new WHO grade 3 or 4 IDH1-mutant, ATRX-lost astrocytoma. This clone was seen only a few times. Its antigen is still unknown. Only in-frame clones appear in the TCRdb table, and some are missing; sequencing was by immunoSEQ multiplex PCR. This table has some 51,000 clones, approximately 78% appearing once. This material consisted of PBMCs, taken from a glioma patient whose treatment included an IDH1 peptide vaccine. The clonotype was recovered from a man in his fifties with glioma.

CDR3 residues: CASSFVGAEAFF. The CDR3 DNA sequence: TGTGCCAGCAGCTTCGTAGGGGCTGAAGCTTTCTTT. This rearrangement joins TRBV5-6 to TRBJ1-1; the D gene is possibly TRBD1 (5 bases). Germline lookup yields CDR1 SGHDT and CDR2 YYEEEE. Trimming cost V 2 bases and J 6 bases, with 8 bases left between them. The CDR3 spans 12 residues.